Below are 13 T cell receptor beta chains sequenced from a single sample in a study of T cell responses to AZD1222 COVID-19 vaccine. The table came from immunoSEQ multiplex PCR; TCRdb's copy has only in-frame clones and leaves some out. The sample consists of 150,000 to 200,000 clones, about 87% of them appearing once. The sample was peripheral blood, taken on day 0 of MenACWY control vaccination. The receptors were gathered from an adult in good health.

This chain links TRBV7-9 with TRBJ2-7, with D perhaps TRBD2 (5 bases). V lost 0 bases, J lost 6 bases, and 9 bases lay in between. Germline V lookup: CDR1 SEHNR, CDR2 FQNEAQ (reference sequence). The CDR3 is 13 residues long. CDR3 region: CASSLAHGGEQYF. The CDR3 region has the DNA TGTGCCAGCAGCTTAGCGCACGGAGGCGAGCAGTACTTC.

The rearrangement uses TRBV7-9 and TRBJ2-1; tentatively, D is TRBD1 (6 bases). This CDR3 contains 15 residues. V lost 3 bases, J lost 3 bases, and 12 bases lay in between. The germline CDR1 and CDR2 sequences are SEHNR and FQNEAQ (reference sequence). CDR3 amino acids: CASSFPGTSYNEQFF. The DNA of the CDR3 is TGTGCCAGCAGCTTCCCCGGGACAAGCTACAATGAGCAGTTCTTC.

This chain joins TRBV28 and TRBJ1-6; D is possibly TRBD1 (5 bases). There are 14 residues in the CDR3. Trimming removed 4 bases at V and 8 bases at J, with 12 bases between. Germline loops: CDR1 MDHEN, CDR2 SYDVKM. The chain's CDR3 is CASSYQGDYSPLHF. The CDR3, as DNA: TGTGCCAGCAGTTATCAGGGAGATTATTCACCCCTCCACTTT.

The CDR3 DNA is TGTGCCAGCAGCTTATTATTTACCGGGGAGCTGTTTTTT. This sequence encodes CASSLLFTGELFF. The chain joins TRBV7-6 to TRBJ2-2; D uncertain. The CDR3 has 13 amino acids. Trimming removed 2 bases at V and 5 bases at J, with 6 bases between. Germline V gene sequence: CDR1 SGHVS, CDR2 FNYEAQ.

CDR3 loop: CASSAALRWDGYTF. The CDR3, as DNA: TGTGCCAGCAGCGCGGCCCTTCGGTGGGATGGCTACACCTTC. The V gene is TRBV11-2, the J gene TRBJ1-2; no definite D call. V dropped 5 bases and J dropped 6 bases, with 16 bases sitting between them. The CDR3 has 14 residues. CDR1 is SGHAT and CDR2 is FQNNGV in the germline V gene.

V and J are TRBV18 and TRBJ2-5; maybe TRBD2 (5 bases). The CDR3 sequence is 14 residues long. Germline assignment: CDR1 KGHSH and CDR2 LQKENI. The V end lost 0 bases, the J end lost 4 bases, and 9 bases lay between the germline ends. The CDR3 protein is CASSPPTMTETQYF. The DNA of the CDR3 is TGTGCCAGCTCACCACCGACTATGACAGAGACCCAGTACTTC.

The rearrangement joins TRBV18 to TRBJ1-6; D perhaps matches TRBD1 (5 bases). V was pared by 5 bases and J by 10 bases, with 9 bases between. The CDR3 extends over 12 amino acids. From germline, CDR1 is KGHSH and CDR2 LQKENI. The CDR3 loop is CASSEGESPLHF. CDR3 nucleotide sequence: TGTGCCAGCTCAGAAGGGGAGTCACCCCTCCACTTT.

This clone occurred a few times. The CDR3 DNA follows: TGTGCCAGCAGCTCGCCGGGAGATGGTTCACCCCTCCACTTT. Amino acids: CASSSPGDGSPLHF. The chain links TRBV11-2 to TRBJ1-6; no clear D gene. Germline-derived CDR1 and CDR2 are SGHAT and FQNNGV. This CDR3 region has 14 residues. Trimming removed 4 bases from V and 9 bases from J, with 13 bases in between.

V and J are TRBV6-2 or TRBV6-3 and TRBJ1-5; unclear D gene. CDR3 size: 14 residues. Looked up from germline, CDR1 is MNHEY and CDR2 is SVGEGT. V was shortened by 2 bases and J by 5 bases, with 10 bases between the two germline ends. This CDR3 reads CASSYSGSHQPQHF. The CDR3, as DNA: TGTGCCAGCAGTTACAGTGGGAGTCATCAGCCCCAGCATTTT.

The J gene is TRBJ1-1, the V gene TRBV7-2; no firm D call. CDR3 length: 12 residues. Looked up from germline, CDR1 is SGHTA and CDR2 is FQGNSA. The V end lost 5 bases, the J end lost 6 bases, and 10 bases lay between the germline ends. CDR3 sequence: CASSPTGAEAFF. The CDR3 bases are TGTGCCAGCAGCCCCACGGGTGCTGAAGCTTTCTTT. Looking up the rest from reference TRBV7-2 and TRBJ1-1 gives the full variable domain: GAGVSQSPSNKVTEKGKDVELRCDPISGHTALYWYRQSLGQGLEFLIYFQGNSAPDKSGLPSDRFSAERTGGSVSTLTIQRTQQEDSAVYLCASSPTGAEAFFGQGTRLTVV.

The chain uses TRBV25-1 and TRBJ1-2, with 8 nucleotides matching TRBD1. There are 12 residues in the CDR3. V shed 7 bases, J shed 8 bases, and the junction held 6 bases outside the gene matches. The germline CDR1 and CDR2 sequences are MGHDK and SYGVNS. The CDR3 DNA is TGTGCCAGCACCACAGGGGGGGGAGGCTACACCTTC. It specifies CASTTGGGGYTF.

This chain links TRBV7-3 with TRBJ1-5; 7 bases map to TRBD1. This CDR3 contains 14 residues. V shed 5 bases and J 3 bases; nucleotides not matched to a gene: 4. The germline V gene encodes CDR1 SGHTA and CDR2 FQGTGA. The CDR3 sequence is CASSVQGFNQPQHF. DNA for the CDR3: TGTGCCAGCAGCGTACAGGGGTTCAATCAGCCCCAGCATTTT.

The chain uses TRBV25-1 and TRBJ2-7; unclear D gene. Looked up from germline, CDR1 is MGHDK and CDR2 is SYGVNS. The CDR3 runs 13 residues. Trimming pared 1 base from V and 5 bases from J, leaving 9 bases between. CDR3 in amino acids: CASSESPQHEQYF. CDR3 DNA sequence: TGTGCCAGCAGTGAATCGCCTCAACACGAGCAGTACTTC.